Detailed here is one T cell receptor beta chain. The antigen remains unidentified. The germline gene is not matched at one end of the junction; a read error may be the cause. CDR1 is MNHEY and CDR2 is SVGAGI in the germline V gene. CDR3 size: 16 residues. The data derive from a study of Graves' ophthalmopathy and Graves' hyperthyroidism. Study-level results: Blood also harbored most expanded thyroid clonotypes above 0.001 frequency.

RNA transcripts served as template for amplifying TCR beta CDR3 sequences. Amplification began with first-round RT-PCR using HTBI primers, then second-round multiplex PCR was performed. MiXCR, applied by TCRdb to the multiplex PCR reads, yields one record per CDR3 protein. The sample includes more than 550,000 distinct CDR3 sequences, approximately 39% seen only once; the top ten take about 3.3%. This chain joins TRBV6-5 and TRBJ2-5, with D maybe TRBD2 (5 bases). The sample taken for sequencing was peripheral blood. The TCR was taken from an adult man with Graves' ophthalmopathy. The CDR3 DNA reads as TGTGCCAGCAGTTACTCAGCGGCTCCACTGGGAGAGACCCAGTGCTTC. Its protein product is CASSYSAAPLGETQCF.